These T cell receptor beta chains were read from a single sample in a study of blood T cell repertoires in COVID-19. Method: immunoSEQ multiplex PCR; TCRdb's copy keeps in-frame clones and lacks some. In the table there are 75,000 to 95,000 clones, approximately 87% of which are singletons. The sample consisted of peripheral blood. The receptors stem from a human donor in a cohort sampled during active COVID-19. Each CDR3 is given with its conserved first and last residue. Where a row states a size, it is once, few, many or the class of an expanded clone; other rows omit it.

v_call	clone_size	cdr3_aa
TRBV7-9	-	CASSQKPRVMQPQHF
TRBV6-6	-	CASTAQGASPLHF
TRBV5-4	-	CASSVGGSSYNEQFF
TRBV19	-	CASSFGTGTLGETQYF
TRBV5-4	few	CASSLGARGINTEAFF
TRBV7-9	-	CASTSGQGGSPLHF
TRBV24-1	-	CATRGAANTGELFF
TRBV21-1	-	CASSKASGSSYNEQFF
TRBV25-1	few	CASSSGQHYEQYF
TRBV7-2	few	CASSLVGGGVSYEQYF
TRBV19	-	CASSPTGAYEQYF
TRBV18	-	CASSPRGGLAGLGEQFF
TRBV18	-	CASSQDRTGTDTQYF
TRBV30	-	CAWSGWGELTEAFF
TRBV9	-	CASSPQGLNTGELFF
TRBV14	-	CASSPYLQWEDSGNTIYF
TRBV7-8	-	CASSLLAATHYEQYF
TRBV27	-	CASSFTGEKLFF
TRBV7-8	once	CASSLTGVPEAFF
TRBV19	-	CASMQQEGVLKDTGELFF